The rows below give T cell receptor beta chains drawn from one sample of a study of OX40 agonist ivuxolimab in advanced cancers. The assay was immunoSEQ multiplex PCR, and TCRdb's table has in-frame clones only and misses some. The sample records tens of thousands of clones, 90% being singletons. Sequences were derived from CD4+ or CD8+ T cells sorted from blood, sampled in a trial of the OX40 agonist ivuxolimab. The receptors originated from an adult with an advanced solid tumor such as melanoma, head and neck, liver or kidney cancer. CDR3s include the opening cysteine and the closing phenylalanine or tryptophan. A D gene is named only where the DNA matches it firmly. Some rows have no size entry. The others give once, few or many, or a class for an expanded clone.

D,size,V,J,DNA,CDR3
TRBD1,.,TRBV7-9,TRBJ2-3,TGTGCCAGCAGCTCGCCGGACAGGGGAGGCACAGATACGCAGTATTTT,CASSSPDRGGTDTQYF
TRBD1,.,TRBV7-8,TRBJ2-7,TGTGCCAGCAGCGTACAGGGGTACGAGCAGTACTTC,CASSVQGYEQYF
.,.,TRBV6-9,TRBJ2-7,TGTGCCAGCAGTTATGAGGGTTCGGGCGAGCAGTACTTC,CASSYEGSGEQYF
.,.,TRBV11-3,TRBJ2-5,TGTGCCAGCAGCGCCTCCGGGACTGGGTGGGCGGCCCAGTACTTC,CASSASGTGWAAQYF
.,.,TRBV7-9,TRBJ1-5,TGTGCCAGCAGCTTAGGAGGGGATCAGCCCCAGCATTTT,CASSLGGDQPQHF
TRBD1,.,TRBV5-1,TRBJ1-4,TGCGCCAGCAGCTCAAATGAGGGCCGGACAGGGAACGAAAAACTGTTTTTT,CASSSNEGRTGNEKLFF
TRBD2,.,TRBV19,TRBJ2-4,TGTGCCAGTAGTGCCAGCGGGAAGACCAAAAACATTCAGTACTTC,CASSASGKTKNIQYF
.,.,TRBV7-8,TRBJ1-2,TGTGCCAGCAGCTTTGGCAGGGAATATGGCTACACCTTC,CASSFGREYGYTF
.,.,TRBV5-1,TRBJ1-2,TGCGCCAGCAGCCCTAGGACAGCTACTTCGTTCTATGGCTACACCTTC,CASSPRTATSFYGYTF
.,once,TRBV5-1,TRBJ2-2,TGCGCCAGCAGCCCCTTGGGACCCCAAAACACCGGGGAGCTGTTTTTT,CASSPLGPQNTGELFF
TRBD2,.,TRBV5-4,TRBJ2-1,TGTGCCAGCAGCTTGCTAGGCGGGGGGGGGAATGAGCAGTTCTTC,CASSLLGGGGNEQFF
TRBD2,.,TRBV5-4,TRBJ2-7,TGTGCCGCGGGGGTCCACGAGCAGTACTTC,CAAGVHEQYF
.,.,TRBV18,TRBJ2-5,TGTGCCAGCTCACCGGCGGGATTCGAGACCCAGTACTTC,CASSPAGFETQYF
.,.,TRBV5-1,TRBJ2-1,TGCGCCAGCAGCTCGCGCCTAGGGGGCTCCTACAATGAGCAGTTCTTC,CASSSRLGGSYNEQFF
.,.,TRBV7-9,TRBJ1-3,TGTGCCAGCAGCTTAGCGGTCGGAAACACCATATATTTT,CASSLAVGNTIYF